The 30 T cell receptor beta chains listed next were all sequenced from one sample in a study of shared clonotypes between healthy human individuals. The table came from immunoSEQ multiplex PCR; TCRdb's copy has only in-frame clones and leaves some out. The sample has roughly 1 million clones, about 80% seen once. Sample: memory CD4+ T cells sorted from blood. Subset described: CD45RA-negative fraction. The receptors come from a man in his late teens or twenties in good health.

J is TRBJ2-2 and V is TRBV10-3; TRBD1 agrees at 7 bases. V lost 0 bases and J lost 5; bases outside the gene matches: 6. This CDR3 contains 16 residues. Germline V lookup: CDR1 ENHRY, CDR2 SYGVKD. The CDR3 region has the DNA TGTGCCATCAGTGAGTCGACGGGACAGCTAACCGGGGAGCTGTTTTTT. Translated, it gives CAISESTGQLTGELFF.

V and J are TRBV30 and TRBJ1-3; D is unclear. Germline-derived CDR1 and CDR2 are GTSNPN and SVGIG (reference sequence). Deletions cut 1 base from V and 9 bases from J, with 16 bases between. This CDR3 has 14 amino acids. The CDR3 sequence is CAWSATSLKATIYF. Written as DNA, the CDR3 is TGTGCCTGGAGTGCGACATCCCTTAAAGCCACCATATATTTT.

The CDR3, as DNA: TGTGCCAGCTCACCCTATACAGATCCGAACACTGAAGCTTTCTTT. Encoded protein: CASSPYTDPNTEAFF. The V call is TRBV18, the J call TRBJ1-1; D ambiguous. The V and J ends lost 3 bases and 1 base respectively, with 12 bases between them. Germline CDR1 KGHSH, CDR2 LQKENI. CDR3 size: 15 residues.

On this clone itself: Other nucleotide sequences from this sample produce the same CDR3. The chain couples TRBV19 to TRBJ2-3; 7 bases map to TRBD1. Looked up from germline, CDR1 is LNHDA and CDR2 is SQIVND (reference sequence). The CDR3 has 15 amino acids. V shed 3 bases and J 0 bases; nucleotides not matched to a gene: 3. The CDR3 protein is CASSIRTGSTDTQYF. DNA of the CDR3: TGTGCCAGTAGTATCCGGACAGGTAGCACAGATACGCAGTATTTT.

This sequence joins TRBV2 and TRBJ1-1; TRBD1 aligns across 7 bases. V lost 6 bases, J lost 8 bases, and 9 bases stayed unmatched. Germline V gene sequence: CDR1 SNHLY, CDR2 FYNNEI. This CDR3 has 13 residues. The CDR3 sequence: CASSTIRTGEAFF. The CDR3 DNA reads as TGTGCCAGCAGCACCATCAGGACAGGCGAAGCTTTCTTT.

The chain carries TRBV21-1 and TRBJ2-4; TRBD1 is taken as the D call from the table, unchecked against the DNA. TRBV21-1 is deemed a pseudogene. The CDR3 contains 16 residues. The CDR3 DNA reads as TGTGCCAGCAGCAAACCTGAACATCTAGCCAAAAACATTCAGTACTTC. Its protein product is CASSKPEHLAKNIQYF.

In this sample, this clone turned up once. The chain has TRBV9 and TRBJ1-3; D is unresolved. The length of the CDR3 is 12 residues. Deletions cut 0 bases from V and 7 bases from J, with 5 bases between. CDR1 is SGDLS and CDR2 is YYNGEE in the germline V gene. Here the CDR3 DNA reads TGTGCCAGCAGCGTAGATTTGAACACCATATATTTT. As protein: CASSVDLNTIYF.

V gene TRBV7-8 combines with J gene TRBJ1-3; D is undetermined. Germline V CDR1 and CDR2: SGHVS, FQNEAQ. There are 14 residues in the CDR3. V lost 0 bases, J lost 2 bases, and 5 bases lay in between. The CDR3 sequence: CASSLAPTGNTIYF. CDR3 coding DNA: TGTGCCAGCAGCTTAGCCCCAACTGGAAACACCATATATTTT.

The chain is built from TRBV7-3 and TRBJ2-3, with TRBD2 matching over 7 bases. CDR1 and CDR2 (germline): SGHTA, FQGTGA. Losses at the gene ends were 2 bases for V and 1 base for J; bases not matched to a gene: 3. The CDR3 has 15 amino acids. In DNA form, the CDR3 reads TGTGCCAGCAGCTTAGGGGCGGGGGGCACAGATACGCAGTATTTT. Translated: CASSLGAGGTDTQYF. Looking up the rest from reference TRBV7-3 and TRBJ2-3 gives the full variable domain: GAGVSQTPSNKVTEKGKYVELRCDPISGHTALYWYRQSLGQGPEFLIYFQGTGAADDSGLPNDRFFAVRPEGSVSTLKIQRTERGDSAVYLCASSLGAGGTDTQYFGPGTRLTVL.

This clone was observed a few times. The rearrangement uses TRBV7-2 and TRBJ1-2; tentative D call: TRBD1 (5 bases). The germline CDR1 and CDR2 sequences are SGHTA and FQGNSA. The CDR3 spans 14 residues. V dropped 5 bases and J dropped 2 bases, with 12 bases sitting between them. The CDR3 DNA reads TGTGCCAGCAGCCCTAGGGGTGCCAACTATGGCTACACCTTC. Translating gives CASSPRGANYGYTF.

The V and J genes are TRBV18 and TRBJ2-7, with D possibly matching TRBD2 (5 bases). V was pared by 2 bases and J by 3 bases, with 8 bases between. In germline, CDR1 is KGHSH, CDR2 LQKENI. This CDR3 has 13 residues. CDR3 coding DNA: TGTGCCAGCTCACCAAAGCGGAGCTACGAGCAGTACTTC. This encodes CASSPKRSYEQYF.

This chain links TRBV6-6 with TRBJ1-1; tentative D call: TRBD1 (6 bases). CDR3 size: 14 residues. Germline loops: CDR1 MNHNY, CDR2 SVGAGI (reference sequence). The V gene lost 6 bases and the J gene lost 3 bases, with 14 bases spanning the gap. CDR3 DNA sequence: TGTGCCAGCAGCCCCAGGGGCCGATACACTGAAGCTTTCTTT. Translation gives CASSPRGRYTEAFF.

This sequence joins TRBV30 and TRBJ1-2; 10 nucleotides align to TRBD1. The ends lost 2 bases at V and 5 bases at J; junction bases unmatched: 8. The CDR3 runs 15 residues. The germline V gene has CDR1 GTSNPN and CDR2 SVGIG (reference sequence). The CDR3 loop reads CAWSSPDRGRYGYTF. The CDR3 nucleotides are TGTGCCTGGAGTTCTCCGGACAGGGGGAGGTATGGCTACACCTTC.

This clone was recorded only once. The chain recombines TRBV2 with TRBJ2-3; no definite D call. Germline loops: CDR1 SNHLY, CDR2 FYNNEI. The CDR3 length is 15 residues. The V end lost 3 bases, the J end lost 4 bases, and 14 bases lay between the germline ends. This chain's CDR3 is CASSEAAVGADTQYF. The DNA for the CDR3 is TGTGCCAGCAGTGAGGCGGCAGTCGGCGCAGATACGCAGTATTTT. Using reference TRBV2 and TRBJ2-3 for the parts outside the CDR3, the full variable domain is EPEVTQTPSHQVTQMGQEVILRCVPISNHLYFYWYRQILGQKVEFLVSFYNNEISEKSEIFDDQFSVERPDGSNFTLKIRSTKLEDSAMYFCASSEAAVGADTQYFGPGTRLTVL.

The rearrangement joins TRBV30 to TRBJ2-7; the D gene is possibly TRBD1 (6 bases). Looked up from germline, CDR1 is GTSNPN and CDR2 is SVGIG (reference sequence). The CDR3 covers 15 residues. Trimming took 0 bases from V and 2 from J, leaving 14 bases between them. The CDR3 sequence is CAWSVGPAGAYEQYF. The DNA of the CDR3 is TGTGCCTGGAGTGTGGGCCCTGCAGGGGCCTACGAGCAGTACTTC.

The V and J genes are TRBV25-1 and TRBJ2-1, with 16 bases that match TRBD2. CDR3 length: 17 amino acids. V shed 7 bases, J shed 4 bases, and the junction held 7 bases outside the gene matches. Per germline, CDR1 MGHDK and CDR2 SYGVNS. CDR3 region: CASTPGTSGGAYNEQFF. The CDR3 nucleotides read TGTGCCAGCACACCCGGGACTAGCGGGGGGGCATACAATGAGCAGTTCTTC.

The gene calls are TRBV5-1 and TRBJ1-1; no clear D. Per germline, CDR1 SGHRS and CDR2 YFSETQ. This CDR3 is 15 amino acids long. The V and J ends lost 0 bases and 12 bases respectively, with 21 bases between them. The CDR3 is CASSLVGQAPGETFF. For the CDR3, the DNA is TGCGCCAGCAGCTTGGTGGGCCAGGCCCCAGGCGAGACTTTCTTT.

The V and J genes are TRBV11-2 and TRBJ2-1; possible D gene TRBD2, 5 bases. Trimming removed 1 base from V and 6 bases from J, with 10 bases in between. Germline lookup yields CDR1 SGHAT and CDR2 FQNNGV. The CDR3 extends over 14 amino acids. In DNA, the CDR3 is TGTGCCAGCAGCTTAGGCGGTAGCGCCAATGAGCAGTTCTTC. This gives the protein CASSLGGSANEQFF.

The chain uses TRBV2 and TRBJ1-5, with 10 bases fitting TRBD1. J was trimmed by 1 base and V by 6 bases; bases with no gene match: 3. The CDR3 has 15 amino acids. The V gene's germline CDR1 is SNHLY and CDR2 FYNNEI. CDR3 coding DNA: TGTGCCAGCAGAGGACAGGGGGGGAGCAATCAGCCCCAGCATTTT. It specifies CASRGQGGSNQPQHF.

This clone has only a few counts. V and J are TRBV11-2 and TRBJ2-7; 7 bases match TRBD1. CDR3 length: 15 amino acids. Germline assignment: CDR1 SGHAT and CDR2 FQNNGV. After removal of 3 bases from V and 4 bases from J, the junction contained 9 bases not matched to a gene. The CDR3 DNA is TGTGCCAGCAGCTTTGAGAGGGGGCTTTTTTACGAGCAGTACTTC. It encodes CASSFERGLFYEQYF.

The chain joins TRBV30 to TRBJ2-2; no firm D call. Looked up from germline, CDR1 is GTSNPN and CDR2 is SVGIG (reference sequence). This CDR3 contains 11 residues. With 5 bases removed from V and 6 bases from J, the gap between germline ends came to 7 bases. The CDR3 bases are TGTGCCTGGGGTCGTTCCGGGGAGCTGTTTTTT. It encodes CAWGRSGELFF.

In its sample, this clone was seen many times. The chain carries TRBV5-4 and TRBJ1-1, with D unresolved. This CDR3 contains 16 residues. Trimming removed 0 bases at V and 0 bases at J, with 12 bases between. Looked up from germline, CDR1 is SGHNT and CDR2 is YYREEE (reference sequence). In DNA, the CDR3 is TGTGCCAGCAGCTTGGGGCAGGAGCATATGAACACTGAAGCTTTCTTT. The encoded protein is CASSLGQEHMNTEAFF.

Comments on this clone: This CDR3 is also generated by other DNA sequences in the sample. The CDR3 region is CASSPDSYEQYF. The CDR3 nucleotides are TGTGCCAGCAGCCCTGACAGCTACGAGCAGTACTTC. The chain joins TRBV11-2 to TRBJ2-7; a weak D match, TRBD1 (5 bases). CDR3 length equals 12 residues. V was shortened by 5 bases and J by 3 bases, with 8 bases between the two germline ends. CDR1 SGHAT and CDR2 FQNNGV come from the germline V gene.

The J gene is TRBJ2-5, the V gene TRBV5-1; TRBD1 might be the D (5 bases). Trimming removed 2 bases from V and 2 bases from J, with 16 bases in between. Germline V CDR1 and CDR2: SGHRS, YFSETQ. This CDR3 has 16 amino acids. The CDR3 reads CASSLTPTGEQETQYF. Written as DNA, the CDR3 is TGCGCCAGCAGCTTAACCCCTACAGGCGAACAAGAGACCCAGTACTTC. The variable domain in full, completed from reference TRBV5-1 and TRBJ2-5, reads KAGVTQTPRYLIKTRGQQVTLSCSPISGHRSVSWYQQTPGQGLQFLFEYFSETQRNKGNFPGRFSGRQFSNSRSEMNVSTLELGDSALYLCASSLTPTGEQETQYFGPGTRLLVL.

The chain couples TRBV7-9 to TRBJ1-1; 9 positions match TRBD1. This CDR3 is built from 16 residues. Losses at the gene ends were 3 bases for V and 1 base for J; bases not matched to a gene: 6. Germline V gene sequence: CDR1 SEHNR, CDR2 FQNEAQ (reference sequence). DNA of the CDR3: TGTGCCAGCAGCTTGGGACAGGGACTCAGGAACACTGAAGCTTTCTTT. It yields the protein CASSLGQGLRNTEAFF.

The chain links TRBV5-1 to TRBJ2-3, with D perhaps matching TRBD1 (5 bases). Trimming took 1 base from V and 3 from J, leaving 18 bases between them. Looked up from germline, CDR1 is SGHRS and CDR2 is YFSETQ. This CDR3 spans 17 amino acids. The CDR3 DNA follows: TGCGCCAGCAGCTTGTCTTGGGGCTCAACAACTACAGATACGCAGTATTTT. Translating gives CASSLSWGSTTTDTQYF. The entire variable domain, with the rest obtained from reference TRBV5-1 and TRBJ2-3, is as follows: KAGVTQTPRYLIKTRGQQVTLSCSPISGHRSVSWYQQTPGQGLQFLFEYFSETQRNKGNFPGRFSGRQFSNSRSEMNVSTLELGDSALYLCASSLSWGSTTTDTQYFGPGTRLTVL.

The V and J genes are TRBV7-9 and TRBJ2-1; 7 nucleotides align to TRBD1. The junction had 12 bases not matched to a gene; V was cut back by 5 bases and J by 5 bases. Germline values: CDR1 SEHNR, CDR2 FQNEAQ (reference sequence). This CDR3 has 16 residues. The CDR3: CASSVYRDRYDNEQFF. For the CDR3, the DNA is TGTGCCAGCAGCGTTTACCGGGACAGATACGACAATGAGCAGTTCTTC.

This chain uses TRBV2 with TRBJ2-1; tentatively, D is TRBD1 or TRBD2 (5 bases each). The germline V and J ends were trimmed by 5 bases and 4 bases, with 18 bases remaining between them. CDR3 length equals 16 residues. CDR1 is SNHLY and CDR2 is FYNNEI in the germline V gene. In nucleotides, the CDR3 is TGTGCCAGCAGTAATGGGTTCAATGGGGGTTACAATGAGCAGTTCTTC. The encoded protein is CASSNGFNGGYNEQFF.

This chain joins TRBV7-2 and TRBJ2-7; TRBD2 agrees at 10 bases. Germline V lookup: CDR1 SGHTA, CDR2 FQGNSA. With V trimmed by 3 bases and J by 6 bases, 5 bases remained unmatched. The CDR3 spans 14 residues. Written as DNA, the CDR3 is TGTGCCAGCAGCTTGGGACTAGCGACCTCCGAGCAGTACTTC. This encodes CASSLGLATSEQYF. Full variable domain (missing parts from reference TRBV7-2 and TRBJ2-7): GAGVSQSPSNKVTEKGKDVELRCDPISGHTALYWYRQSLGQGLEFLIYFQGNSAPDKSGLPSDRFSAERTGGSVSTLTIQRTQQEDSAVYLCASSLGLATSEQYFGPGTRLTVT.

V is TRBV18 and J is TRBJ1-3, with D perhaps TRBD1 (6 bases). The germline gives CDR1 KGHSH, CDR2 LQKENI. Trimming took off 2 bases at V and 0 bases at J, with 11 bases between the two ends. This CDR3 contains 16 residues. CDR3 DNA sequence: TGTGCCAGCTCACCATTAAAACAGGGCTCTGGAAACACCATATATTTT. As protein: CASSPLKQGSGNTIYF.